This TCR beta chain came from a study of beta chain features in type 1 diabetes. To note about this clone: Antigen unknown.

Study results and caveats: TCRB CDR3s from Type 1 diabetes patients were moderately but significantly shorter in all four CD4+ subsets.

The isolated RNA, all of it, was reverse transcribed, so expressed TCRB transcripts were what got sequenced. TCRdb's copy holds only in-frame clones and misses some; the assay was immunoSEQ multiplex PCR. Of more than 200,000 clones listed, approximately 16% were seen once; the top ten hold more than 0.075%. The CDR3 is 16 residues long. Trimming removed 1 base from V and 6 bases from J, with 19 bases in between. Germline assignment: CDR1 KGHSH and CDR2 LQKENI. The TCR comes from a man younger than 45 with type 1 diabetes. Sequences were obtained from naive CD4+ T cells from blood. This rearrangement joins TRBV18 to TRBJ2-7; D may be TRBD2 (7 bases). The CDR3 nucleotides read TGTGCCAGCTCACCACGGCGACGGGGGGCAGCCCTCGAGCAGTACTTC. Protein sequence: CASSPRRRGAALEQYF. Filled out from reference TRBV18 and TRBJ2-7, the complete variable domain reads NAGVMQNPRHLVRRRGQEARLRCSPMKGHSHVYWYRQLPEEGLKFMVYLQKENIIDESGMPKERFSAEFPKEGPSILRIQQVVRGDSAAYFCASSPRRRGAALEQYFGPGTRLTVT.